Below are 32 T cell receptor beta chains sequenced from a single sample in a study of graft-versus-host responses after intestinal transplantation. Their target antigens are unknown. Clones were sequenced by immunoSEQ multiplex PCR, and TCRdb holds only the in-frame ones, with some missing. The sample has roughly 120,000 clones, roughly nine tenths seen once; the top ten hold roughly 0.23%. Source: unstimulated CD4+ T cells sorted from spleen or lymph node cells, taken before transplant. Receptor source: a human donor who was the organ donor for an intestinal transplant.

The chain couples TRBV28 to TRBJ1-5; D is undetermined. The germline V gene encodes CDR1 MDHEN and CDR2 SYDVKM. The CDR3 covers 12 residues. V shed 5 bases and J shed 6 bases, with 8 bases lying between them. The DNA for the CDR3 is TGTGCCAGCAGTCCCCTCAGTCAGCCCCAGCATTTT. Encoded protein: CASSPLSQPQHF.

The V and J genes are TRBV28 and TRBJ2-7; D is perhaps TRBD2 (7 bases). This CDR3 contains 13 residues. From germline, CDR1 is MDHEN and CDR2 SYDVKM. Trimming left V 5 bases short and J 6 bases short, with 14 bases between. DNA of the CDR3: TGTGCCAGCAGTCTGGACGGGGGGCGCGAGCAGTACTTC. The encoded protein is CASSLDGGREQYF. Supplemented by reference TRBV28 and TRBJ2-7, the full variable domain reads DVKVTQSSRYLVKRTGEKVFLECVQDMDHENMFWYRQDPGLGLRLIYFSYDVKMKEKGDIPEGYSVSREKKERFSLILESASTNQTSMYLCASSLDGGREQYFGPGTRLTVT.

This clone was seen a few times. V gene TRBV27 combines with J gene TRBJ1-3, with no clear D. V lost 3 bases and J lost 2, with 8 bases in between. The CDR3 contains 14 residues. Germline V gene data show CDR1 as MNHEY and CDR2 as SMNVEV (reference sequence). The CDR3: CASSFVYPGNTIYF. CDR3 DNA: TGTGCCAGCAGTTTTGTTTACCCTGGAAACACCATATATTTT.

The V gene is TRBV4-1, the J gene TRBJ1-4; D perhaps matches TRBD1 (5 bases). CDR3 length equals 16 residues. Germline-derived CDR1 and CDR2 are MGHRA and YSYEKL. The V end was cut by 2 bases, the J end by 8 bases, with 18 bases between. CDR3 DNA: TGCGCCAGCAGCCAACTGACCTGGGGCCGTAACGAAAAACTGTTTTTT. As protein: CASSQLTWGRNEKLFF.

In the case of this clone: Other nucleotide sequences in the sample specify the same CDR3. The V gene is TRBV7-9, the J gene TRBJ2-5, with a weak D call TRBD1 (7 bases). Per the germline V gene, CDR1 is SEHNR and CDR2 is FQNEAQ (reference sequence). The CDR3 runs 14 residues. Trimming stripped 0 bases from V and 4 bases from J, with 9 bases between. In nucleotides, the CDR3 is TGTGCCAGCAGCTTAGCCCAGGGGGGAGAGACCCAGTACTTC. It is translated as CASSLAQGGETQYF.

The chain couples TRBV2 to TRBJ2-3, with D possibly being TRBD2 (5 bases). The germline gives CDR1 SNHLY, CDR2 FYNNEI. V was cut by 8 bases and J by 2 bases, with 14 bases left in between. The CDR3 contains 14 residues. The CDR3 nucleotides read TGTGCCAGCTCTGCCCACCGGGACACAGATACGCAGTATTTT. This gives the protein CASSAHRDTDTQYF. The variable domain in full, completed from reference TRBV2 and TRBJ2-3, reads EPEVTQTPSHQVTQMGQEVILRCVPISNHLYFYWYRQILGQKVEFLVSFYNNEISEKSEIFDDQFSVERPDGSNFTLKIRSTKLEDSAMYFCASSAHRDTDTQYFGPGTRLTVL.

The rearrangement joins TRBV5-5 to TRBJ2-2, with a weak D call TRBD1 (6 bases). The germline V and J ends were trimmed by 2 bases and 7 bases, with 12 bases remaining between them. The length of the CDR3 is 14 residues. Germline CDR1 is SGHKS and CDR2 is YYEKEE (reference sequence). This CDR3 reads CASSFRTDIGELFF. DNA for the CDR3: TGTGCCAGCAGCTTTAGGACAGATATCGGGGAGCTGTTTTTT.

The CDR3 sequence: CASSEVWVSEKLFF. CDR3 bases: TGTGCCAGCAGTGAAGTGTGGGTTTCTGAAAAACTGTTTTTT. V gene TRBV6-1 combines with J gene TRBJ1-4; D unclear. The germline CDR1 and CDR2 sequences are MNHNS and SASEGT. CDR3 length: 14 amino acids. V was clipped by 1 base and J by 7 bases, with 10 bases between them.

V gene TRBV9 combines with J gene TRBJ2-1; D is undetermined. This CDR3 comprises 12 residues. V dropped 0 bases and J dropped 7 bases, with 5 bases sitting between them. Germline V CDR1 and CDR2: SGDLS, YYNGEE. This CDR3 is CASSVDGNEQFF. CDR3 bases: TGTGCCAGCAGCGTAGATGGAAATGAGCAGTTCTTC.

The CDR3 nucleotides read TGCGCCAGCAGCTTTAATAGCGGGAGGGCCGGAGATACGCAGTATTTT. As protein: CASSFNSGRAGDTQYF. The rearrangement uses TRBV5-1 and TRBJ2-3; 11 bases are a match to TRBD2. In germline, CDR1 is SGHRS, CDR2 YFSETQ. This CDR3 spans 16 amino acids. J lost 5 bases, V lost 2 bases, and 7 bases had no gene match.

The V gene is TRBV4-2, the J gene TRBJ1-2; D not resolved. CDR1 LGHNA and CDR2 YNFKEQ come from the germline V gene. The CDR3 is 13 amino acids. Trimming removed 0 bases at V and 3 bases at J, with 5 bases between. The CDR3 region is CASSQDTDYGYTF. The CDR3 bases are TGTGCCAGCAGCCAAGATACCGACTATGGCTACACCTTC.

This sequence joins TRBV5-5 and TRBJ1-2; 7 nucleotides line up with TRBD1. This CDR3 is 15 amino acids long. Trimming cost V 3 bases and J 4 bases; bases outside gene matches: 9. Germline lookup yields CDR1 SGHKS and CDR2 YYEKEE (reference sequence). CDR3 sequence reads: CASSSQGKDLYGYTF. The CDR3 DNA is TGTGCCAGCAGCTCACAGGGGAAGGACCTCTATGGCTACACCTTC.

The V call is TRBV28, the J call TRBJ1-1, with D perhaps TRBD1 (6 bases). V lost 3 bases and J lost 11, with 25 bases in between. From germline, CDR1 is MDHEN and CDR2 SYDVKM. CDR3 length equals 16 residues. In DNA form, the CDR3 reads TGTGCCAGCAGTTTGTTTGAGTATCAAAACAGGGAGGGCGCTTTCTTT. It is translated as CASSLFEYQNREGAFF.

CDR3 sequence (DNA): TGTGCCTGGAGAACCGTGAGGAACCGACAGGGGGCCAACACTGAAGCTTTCTTT. Translated: CAWRTVRNRQGANTEAFF. The chain joins TRBV30 to TRBJ1-1; 10 nucleotides line up with TRBD1. This CDR3 is 18 amino acids long. V shed 3 bases, J shed 2 bases, and the junction held 15 bases outside the gene matches. Germline-derived CDR1 and CDR2 are GTSNPN and SVGIG (reference sequence).

The rearrangement links TRBV6-5 to TRBJ2-5, with 7 positions matching TRBD1. The ends lost 2 bases at V and 2 bases at J; junction bases unmatched: 2. The CDR3 has 14 residues. Germline V gives CDR1 MNHEY, CDR2 SVGAGI. The CDR3 bases are TGTGCCAGCAGTTACGGGGACAGACAAGAGACCCAGTACTTC. Amino acid sequence: CASSYGDRQETQYF.

J is TRBJ2-3 and V is TRBV28; 11 nucleotides agree with TRBD2. The germline CDR1 and CDR2 sequences are MDHEN and SYDVKM. The ends lost 6 bases at V and 5 bases at J; junction bases unmatched: 7. This CDR3 has 15 amino acids. The CDR3 region is CASSFSGREVDTQYF. The CDR3 nucleotides read TGTGCCAGCAGCTTTAGCGGGAGGGAGGTAGATACGCAGTATTTT.

This clone was found once. This sequence joins TRBV19 and TRBJ1-1; D may be TRBD1 (5 bases). The CDR3 contains 14 residues. V was trimmed by 4 bases and J by 1 base, leaving 10 bases between them. The germline CDR1 and CDR2 sequences are LNHDA and SQIVND (reference sequence). CDR3 loop: CASSTRQTNTEAFF. Here the CDR3 DNA reads TGTGCCAGTAGTACTCGACAGACGAACACTGAAGCTTTCTTT.

As for this clone: This sample also contains other DNA sequences that code for the same CDR3. V is TRBV5-1 and J is TRBJ2-1; 12 nucleotides match TRBD2. CDR3 length: 15 amino acids. V lost 0 bases to trimming and J lost 7 bases; unmatched junction nucleotides: 2. Germline values: CDR1 SGHRS, CDR2 YFSETQ. This CDR3 is CASSLGLAGANEQFF. The CDR3 coding sequence is TGCGCCAGCAGCTTGGGACTAGCGGGAGCAAATGAGCAGTTCTTC.

This clone was recorded once. The chain has TRBV27 and TRBJ1-1, with D tentatively TRBD1 (5 bases). The CDR3 length is 15 residues. CDR1 and CDR2 (germline): MNHEY, SMNVEV (reference sequence). The ends were cut back, 3 bases at V and 1 base at J, with 12 bases in the middle. CDR3 sequence: CASSFYRGGNTEAFF. The CDR3 nucleotides are TGTGCCAGCAGTTTTTATAGGGGCGGGAACACTGAAGCTTTCTTT.

The chain combines TRBV5-1 with TRBJ2-5, with D perhaps TRBD2 (5 bases). V was trimmed by 2 bases and J by 4 bases, leaving 9 bases between them. Germline V gives CDR1 SGHRS, CDR2 YFSETQ. This CDR3 spans 13 amino acids. In nucleotides, the CDR3 is TGCGCCAGCAGCTTCCCCCGGGGAGAGACCCAGTACTTC. Encoded protein: CASSFPRGETQYF.

J is TRBJ2-3 and V is TRBV29-1, with 9 bases lining up with TRBD1. J gave up 4 bases and V 4 bases, and 3 bases lay outside the gene matches. This CDR3 comprises 13 residues. Germline V gene lookup returns CDR1 SQVTM and CDR2 ANQGSEA. The CDR3 coding sequence is TGCAGCGTTGGACAGGGGGTGGCAGATACGCAGTATTTT. Its translation is CSVGQGVADTQYF.

This sequence joins TRBV7-3 and TRBJ2-3; weak D call: TRBD2 (5 bases). From germline, CDR1 is SGHTA and CDR2 FQGTGA. There are 14 residues in the CDR3. Between the trimmed V and J ends, which lost 2 bases and 4 bases, there was a span of 10 bases. The CDR3 sequence is CASSLLGSADTQYF. The CDR3, as DNA: TGTGCCAGCAGCTTACTGGGGAGTGCAGATACGCAGTATTTT.

The chain employs TRBV6-4 and TRBJ1-4, with TRBD1 matching 7 bases. The J segment lost 8 bases and the V segment lost 0 bases, leaving 9 bases of the junction unmatched. The germline V gene encodes CDR1 MRHNA and CDR2 SNTAGT. This CDR3 contains 16 residues. In DNA, the CDR3 is TGTGCCAGCAGTGACTCTTTGAGACAGGGTGGGGAAAAACTGTTTTTT. This codes for CASSDSLRQGGEKLFF.

This clone was seen a single time. The V gene is TRBV5-1, the J gene TRBJ2-1; 7 positions agree with TRBD2. The CDR3 is made up of 18 amino acids. J gave up 0 bases and V 6 bases, and 15 bases lay outside the gene matches. Germline assignment: CDR1 SGHRS and CDR2 YFSETQ. CDR3 in amino acids: CASIDKREARSSYNEQFF. Written as DNA, the CDR3 is TGCGCCAGCATTGACAAACGGGAGGCCAGGAGCTCCTACAATGAGCAGTTCTTC. Based on the CDR3 plus reference TRBV5-1 and TRBJ2-1, the full variable domain is KAGVTQTPRYLIKTRGQQVTLSCSPISGHRSVSWYQQTPGQGLQFLFEYFSETQRNKGNFPGRFSGRQFSNSRSEMNVSTLELGDSALYLCASIDKREARSSYNEQFFGPGTRLTVL.

Turning to this clone: The same CDR3 is also encoded by other DNA sequences in this sample. The chain has TRBV28 and TRBJ2-3; D not resolved. This CDR3 contains 12 residues. Germline V gives CDR1 MDHEN, CDR2 SYDVKM. The V end was cut by 4 bases, the J end by 2 bases, with 4 bases between. The CDR3 loop is CASSSYTDTQYF. The CDR3 DNA sequence: TGTGCCAGCAGTTCGTACACAGATACGCAGTATTTT. Using reference TRBV28 and TRBJ2-3 for the parts outside the CDR3, the full variable domain is DVKVTQSSRYLVKRTGEKVFLECVQDMDHENMFWYRQDPGLGLRLIYFSYDVKMKEKGDIPEGYSVSREKKERFSLILESASTNQTSMYLCASSSYTDTQYFGPGTRLTVL.

The V gene is TRBV11-2, the J gene TRBJ2-7; 9 nucleotides line up with TRBD2. Per germline, CDR1 SGHAT and CDR2 FQNNGV. Germline trimming cut 1 base from V and 2 bases from J; bases unmatched to any gene: 6. This CDR3 has 16 amino acids. The CDR3 spells CASSLGAGGGTYEQYF. The CDR3, as DNA: TGTGCCAGCAGCTTAGGAGCGGGAGGAGGCACCTACGAGCAGTACTTC.

The chain combines TRBV6-6 with TRBJ2-7, with D tentatively TRBD1 or TRBD2 (5 bases each). CDR3 length: 12 residues. Per germline, CDR1 MNHNY and CDR2 SVGAGI (reference sequence). With 6 bases removed from V and 3 bases from J, the gap between germline ends came to 9 bases. The CDR3 DNA reads TGTGCCAGCAGCACGGGGCGCTACGAGCAGTACTTC. It yields the protein CASSTGRYEQYF.

This clone is a singleton in its sample. The rearrangement joins TRBV10-3 to TRBJ2-1; D is undetermined. Between the trimmed V and J ends, which lost 0 bases and 0 bases, there was a span of 6 bases. Germline assignment: CDR1 ENHRY and CDR2 SYGVKD. The CDR3 consists of 15 residues. CDR3 sequence (DNA): TGTGCCATCAGTGAGTCCGGAAACTCCTACAATGAGCAGTTCTTC. Translation: CAISESGNSYNEQFF.

The chain is built from TRBV6-6 and TRBJ2-1; 10 bases are a match to TRBD2. V was pared by 10 bases and J by 4 bases, with 7 bases of the junction left unmatched. The CDR3 consists of 14 residues. Germline V gene lookup returns CDR1 MNHNY and CDR2 SVGAGI (reference sequence). The CDR3 is CAIAGTSVYNEQFF. The DNA of the CDR3 is TGTGCCATCGCCGGGACTAGCGTATACAATGAGCAGTTCTTC.

The V and J genes are TRBV4-2 and TRBJ2-3, with a possible D match to TRBD1 (7 bases). The CDR3 is 15 residues long. CDR1 and CDR2 (germline): LGHNA, YNFKEQ. V lost 4 bases, J lost 4 bases, and 15 bases lay in between. The CDR3 region is CASSPIDRDSDTQYF. The CDR3 DNA is TGTGCCAGCAGCCCCATCGACAGGGACTCAGATACGCAGTATTTT.

This chain links TRBV19 with TRBJ1-2, with D possibly matching TRBD1 (5 bases). Per germline, CDR1 LNHDA and CDR2 SQIVND (reference sequence). V was pared by 4 bases and J by 4 bases, with 10 bases between. CDR3 length equals 13 residues. The CDR3 DNA reads as TGTGCCAGTAGTAAGGACACGGCCTATGGCTACACCTTC. This sequence encodes CASSKDTAYGYTF.

The CDR3 loop is CAWSASRTSGFQNEQYF. The DNA of the CDR3 is TGTGCCTGGAGTGCCTCTCGGACTAGCGGGTTTCAAAACGAGCAGTACTTC. The chain couples TRBV30 to TRBJ2-7; 11 nucleotides line up with TRBD2. After removal of 1 base from V and 5 bases from J, the junction contained 13 bases not matched to a gene. The germline CDR1 and CDR2 sequences are GTSNPN and SVGIG (reference sequence). This CDR3 has 17 amino acids.